The next 32 T cell receptor beta chains were all read from a single sample in a study of shared clonotypes between healthy human individuals. The protocol was immunoSEQ multiplex PCR, while the TCRdb copy is restricted to in-frame clones and leaves out a portion. The profile covers a few million clones, with approximately 94% appearing a single time and more than 0.12% taken by the ten largest. The sample comprised naive CD4+ T cells sorted from blood. Subset: CD45RA+ positively selected. The receptors shown here come from a man younger than 35 in good health.

The chain couples TRBV28 to TRBJ2-3, with a possible D match to TRBD1 (6 bases). This CDR3 has 16 residues. V lost 6 bases and J 4 bases, leaving 20 bases between the germline ends. The germline gives CDR1 MDHEN, CDR2 SYDVKM. The CDR3 region is CASSNRETTFPDTQYF. For the CDR3, the DNA is TGTGCCAGCAGCAACAGGGAGACCACCTTTCCAGATACGCAGTATTTT. The full variable domain, its missing parts supplied by reference TRBV28 and TRBJ2-3, is DVKVTQSSRYLVKRTGEKVFLECVQDMDHENMFWYRQDPGLGLRLIYFSYDVKMKEKGDIPEGYSVSREKKERFSLILESASTNQTSMYLCASSNRETTFPDTQYFGPGTRLTVL.

The rearrangement links TRBV7-2 to TRBJ1-4; TRBD1 might be the D (5 bases). Germline V gives CDR1 SGHTA, CDR2 FQGNSA. Trimming cost V 5 bases and J 4 bases, with 11 bases left between them. The CDR3 totals 14 residues. The CDR3 is CASSRQSFNEKLFF. The CDR3 bases are TGTGCCAGCAGCCGACAGAGCTTTAATGAAAAACTGTTTTTT.

The rearrangement uses TRBV7-3 and TRBJ2-1; no clear D. Germline CDR1 reads SGHTA; CDR2 reads FQGTGA. CDR3 size: 13 residues. Deletions cut 4 bases from V and 6 bases from J, with 10 bases between. The CDR3 protein is CASSYAGGNEQFF. In DNA, the CDR3 is TGTGCCAGCAGCTATGCAGGTGGCAATGAGCAGTTCTTC.

The V and J genes are TRBV6-1 and TRBJ1-1, with D perhaps matching TRBD1 (6 bases). The germline CDR1 and CDR2 sequences are MNHNS and SASEGT. The V end lost 4 bases, the J end lost 7 bases, and 13 bases lay between the germline ends. The CDR3 has 13 amino acids. CDR3 loop: CASSVGGHYEAFF. The CDR3 nucleotides are TGTGCCAGCAGTGTGGGGGGCCATTATGAAGCTTTCTTT.

A note on this clone: The junction and the germline gene differ at one end; a read error may be behind it. The chain couples TRBV25-1 to TRBJ2-4; possibly TRBD2 for D (6 bases). Per the germline V gene, CDR1 is MGHDK and CDR2 is SYGVNS. CDR3 length: 11 residues. In nucleotides, the CDR3 is TGTGCCAGCAGTAGTACTAGCTACTGGGACTTC. Residues: CASSSTSYWDF.

CDR3 nucleotide sequence: TGTGCCAGCAGTTTGGACAGGGGAAATAATTCACCCCTCCACTTT. It codes for CASSLDRGNNSPLHF. The J gene is TRBJ1-6, the V gene TRBV27, with TRBD1 matching over 9 bases. In germline, CDR1 is MNHEY, CDR2 SMNVEV (reference sequence). This CDR3 is 15 amino acids long. The junction had 2 bases not matched to a gene; V was cut back by 3 bases and J by 5 bases.

This chain joins TRBV4-1 and TRBJ2-1; possibly TRBD1 or TRBD2 for D (5 bases each). CDR1 MGHRA and CDR2 YSYEKL come from the germline V gene. This CDR3 is built from 16 residues. Trimming stripped 0 bases from V and 4 bases from J, with 13 bases between. The CDR3 region has the DNA TGCGCCAGCAGCCAAGATCATACGGGGCTATACAATGAGCAGTTCTTC. Residues: CASSQDHTGLYNEQFF.

The genes are TRBV5-3 and TRBJ2-7; TRBD2 aligns across 9 bases. TRBV5-3 is an ORF for which the function is uncertain. After removal of 4 bases from V and 5 bases from J, the junction contained 10 bases not matched to a gene. CDR3 length: 15 residues. The CDR3 DNA is TGTGCCAGAAGCCCCACCGGGACTAGCCCAAACGAGCAGTACTTC. It yields the protein CARSPTGTSPNEQYF.

The chain carries TRBV27 and TRBJ2-3; TRBD2 matches 8 bases. The V segment lost 7 bases and the J segment 2 bases; nucleotides outside the gene matches: 11. The germline V gene has CDR1 MNHEY and CDR2 SMNVEV (reference sequence). This CDR3 region has 16 residues. In DNA form, the CDR3 reads TGTGCCAGCATCCCGTCAGCGGGAGTTATCACAGATACGCAGTATTTT. It is translated as CASIPSAGVITDTQYF.

The genes are TRBV7-2 and TRBJ2-7; D uncertain. The CDR3 sequence is 15 residues long. V lost 2 bases and J lost 2, with 13 bases in between. CDR1 is SGHTA, CDR2 FQGNSA, per germline. The CDR3 protein is CASSLPPQRAYEQYF. In DNA form, the CDR3 reads TGTGCCAGCAGCTTACCCCCCCAGCGAGCCTACGAGCAGTACTTC.

V usage is TRBV6-1 and J usage is TRBJ2-5; 7 bases map to TRBD1. The CDR3 has 12 amino acids. Germline V gene sequence: CDR1 MNHNS, CDR2 SASEGT. V lost 7 bases to trimming and J lost 5 bases; unmatched junction nucleotides: 4. The DNA of the CDR3 is TGTGCCAGCACAGGGGGTCGGGAGACCCAGTACTTC. It codes for CASTGGRETQYF.

This rearrangement joins TRBV18 to TRBJ2-5; 7 bases are a match to TRBD1. The CDR3 covers 15 residues. The ends lost 6 bases at V and 1 base at J; junction bases unmatched: 8. The germline V gene encodes CDR1 KGHSH and CDR2 LQKENI. The CDR3 sequence is CASSQAWDSQETQYF. In nucleotides, the CDR3 is TGTGCCAGCTCGCAAGCCTGGGACAGCCAAGAGACCCAGTACTTC.

V and J are TRBV5-1 and TRBJ2-7; 9 bases are a match to TRBD1. V shed 2 bases and J 4 bases; nucleotides not matched to a gene: 10. This CDR3 has 16 amino acids. CDR1 is SGHRS and CDR2 is YFSETQ in the germline V gene. CDR3 loop: CASSLVAGTGSYEQYF. CDR3 sequence (DNA): TGCGCCAGCAGCTTAGTCGCCGGGACAGGGTCTTACGAGCAGTACTTC.

The chain has TRBV10-3 and TRBJ1-5; 7 bases align to TRBD1. The CDR3 sequence is 13 residues long. Germline loops: CDR1 ENHRY, CDR2 SYGVKD. V lost 10 bases to trimming and J lost 11 bases; unmatched junction nucleotides: 14. CDR3 sequence (DNA): TGTGCCACCAGGGACAGCGAAGGGTCAGCCCAGCATTTT. Translated: CATRDSEGSAQHF.

The chain combines TRBV5-4 with TRBJ2-1, with D tentatively TRBD2 (5 bases). This CDR3 has 16 residues. The V and J ends lost 4 bases and 4 bases respectively, with 18 bases between them. The V gene's germline CDR1 is SGHNT and CDR2 YYREEE (reference sequence). CDR3 amino acids: CASSLESTRMYNEQFF. CDR3 in DNA: TGTGCCAGCAGCCTCGAATCAACTAGGATGTACAATGAGCAGTTCTTC.

This clone was observed a single time. The chain combines TRBV6-5 with TRBJ2-7, with D perhaps TRBD2 (6 bases). CDR3 length equals 15 residues. The V end lost 6 bases, the J end lost 0 bases, and 15 bases lay between the germline ends. Germline values: CDR1 MNHEY, CDR2 SVGAGI. DNA of the CDR3: TGTGCCAGCAGCCCCCGGGACTCGAGCTCCTACGAGCAGTACTTC. As protein: CASSPRDSSSYEQYF.

This sequence joins TRBV11-1 and TRBJ2-7, with 7 bases identical to TRBD1. Germline lookup yields CDR1 SGHAT and CDR2 FQDESV (reference sequence). CDR3 length: 14 residues. The J segment lost 2 bases and the V segment lost 5 bases, leaving 6 bases of the junction unmatched. The CDR3 reads CASSPARGTYEQYF. CDR3 DNA sequence: TGTGCCAGCAGCCCTGCCAGGGGGACCTACGAGCAGTACTTC.

This clone was observed once. This sequence joins TRBV27 and TRBJ2-7, with D perhaps matching TRBD1 or TRBD2 (5 bases each). The CDR3 totals 14 residues. Germline CDR1 MNHEY, CDR2 SMNVEV (reference sequence). The V and J ends lost 6 bases and 7 bases respectively, with 19 bases between them. The CDR3 loop is CASRGTPRWGEQYF. CDR3 coding DNA: TGTGCCAGCAGAGGGACCCCCCGCTGGGGGGAGCAGTACTTC.

In DNA form, the CDR3 reads TGTGCCAGTAGTAACTACGGGACTATCACCGGGGAGCTGTTTTTT. Amino acid sequence: CASSNYGTITGELFF. The J gene is TRBJ2-2, the V gene TRBV19; TRBD2 aligns across 7 bases. Germline-derived CDR1 and CDR2 are LNHDA and SQIVND (reference sequence). V dropped 4 bases and J dropped 4; count of bases not matched to a gene: 6. This CDR3 spans 15 amino acids.

The rearrangement links TRBV6-1 to TRBJ1-2; D call uncertain. The CDR3 length is 12 residues. In germline, CDR1 is MNHNS, CDR2 SASEGT. The V end was cut by 2 bases, the J end by 8 bases, with 9 bases between. The CDR3: CASSEYGGGYTF. CDR3 nucleotides: TGTGCCAGCAGTGAATATGGAGGGGGCTACACCTTC.

V gene TRBV7-9 combines with J gene TRBJ2-3; either TRBD1 or TRBD2 may supply D (6 bases each). V lost 1 base, J lost 2 bases, and 13 bases lay in between. The CDR3 is made up of 16 amino acids. From germline, CDR1 is SEHNR and CDR2 FQNEAQ (reference sequence). CDR3 nucleotide sequence: TGTGCCAGCAGCTTAGGGGTCGGGGGCTACACAGATACGCAGTATTTT. Translated: CASSLGVGGYTDTQYF.

The chain recombines TRBV6-6 with TRBJ2-1; tentatively, D is TRBD1 (6 bases). The length of the CDR3 is 15 residues. The V and J ends lost 7 bases and 3 bases respectively, with 16 bases between them. CDR1 and CDR2 (germline): MNHNY, SVGAGI (reference sequence). CDR3 sequence (DNA): TGTGCCAGCAAATTCGAACAGGGATACTACAATGAGCAGTTCTTC. Its translation is CASKFEQGYYNEQFF.

The chain couples TRBV29-1 to TRBJ2-5; TRBD2 matches 9 bases. After removal of 8 bases from V and 5 bases from J, the junction contained 12 bases not matched to a gene. The germline CDR1 and CDR2 sequences are SQVTM and ANQGSEA. The CDR3 spans 14 residues. The CDR3: CSTRAGGETETQYF. The CDR3 DNA follows: TGCAGCACCCGGGCGGGGGGGGAAACGGAGACCCAGTACTTC.

This clone has just one count. This chain joins TRBV5-8 and TRBJ1-5, with no clear D. Germline V CDR1 and CDR2: SGHTS, YDEGEE. This CDR3 spans 17 amino acids. Trimming shortened V by 0 bases and J by 4 bases, and 17 bases separated the two germline ends. The CDR3 region is CASSLGYGEAQNQPQHF. The CDR3 coding sequence is TGTGCCAGCAGCTTGGGCTACGGGGAGGCCCAAAATCAGCCCCAGCATTTT.

The J gene is TRBJ2-5, the V gene TRBV25-1; D remains unclear. The CDR3 runs 15 residues. V was clipped by 5 bases and J by 0 bases, with 13 bases between them. Germline values: CDR1 MGHDK, CDR2 SYGVNS. This CDR3 is CASSYSAWYQETQYF. CDR3 nucleotides: TGTGCCAGCAGTTACAGCGCTTGGTACCAAGAGACCCAGTACTTC.

The gene calls are TRBV29-1 and TRBJ2-1, with 7 bases matching TRBD2. V dropped 7 bases and J dropped 2; count of bases not matched to a gene: 5. CDR3 size: 13 residues. Germline V gene sequence: CDR1 SQVTM, CDR2 ANQGSEA. The CDR3 DNA reads TGCAGCGGAACTAGCGAAGCCTACAATGAGCAGTTCTTC. It specifies CSGTSEAYNEQFF.

This chain links TRBV5-1 with TRBJ1-2, with D tentatively TRBD1 (5 bases). The germline CDR1 and CDR2 sequences are SGHRS and YFSETQ. The CDR3 consists of 16 residues. Trimming removed 5 bases at V and 4 bases at J, with 21 bases between. CDR3 DNA: TGCGCCAGCAGTCTTAGTCCCGGGACTTCAGGCTATGGCTACACCTTC. This translates into CASSLSPGTSGYGYTF.

This clone appeared once. The V call is TRBV27, the J call TRBJ2-1, with D uncertain. V lost 4 bases to trimming and J lost 9 bases, with 10 bases between them. This CDR3 comprises 12 residues. CDR1 and CDR2 from the germline V gene are MNHEY and SMNVEV (reference sequence). The CDR3 is CASSSRLAEQFF. CDR3 sequence (DNA): TGTGCCAGCAGTTCCCGACTCGCTGAGCAGTTCTTC.

Note on this clone: Different DNA sequences within this sample yield the same CDR3. This chain uses TRBV4-3 with TRBJ1-2; TRBD1 agrees at 7 bases. The CDR3 length is 13 residues. Germline CDR1 LGHNA, CDR2 YSLEER. V trimming: 6 bases; J trimming: 2 bases; junction bases outside the gene matches: 3. The CDR3 loop reads CASSQDRNYGYTF. CDR3 bases: TGCGCCAGCAGTCAGGACAGGAACTATGGCTACACCTTC.

This rearrangement joins TRBV6-5 to TRBJ2-2; a weak D match, TRBD2 (6 bases). The V gene lost 7 bases and the J gene lost 5 bases, with 17 bases spanning the gap. Per germline, CDR1 MNHEY and CDR2 SVGAGI. There are 15 residues in the CDR3. CDR3 coding DNA: TGTGCCAGCACCCAGGGACTTGGACTGACCGGGGAGCTGTTTTTT. It translates to CASTQGLGLTGELFF.

In its sample, this clone was seen a few times. The chain combines TRBV30 with TRBJ1-5; D is possibly TRBD1 (6 bases). Between the trimmed V and J ends, which lost 4 bases and 3 bases, there was a span of 19 bases. The CDR3 sequence is 16 residues long. CDR1 GTSNPN and CDR2 SVGIG come from the germline V gene (reference sequence). The CDR3 sequence is CAWTQGARGPNQPQHF. The CDR3 nucleotides are TGTGCCTGGACCCAAGGGGCCAGGGGTCCCAATCAGCCCCAGCATTTT.

The chain links TRBV19 to TRBJ1-5, with D possibly being TRBD1 (5 bases). The CDR3 extends over 15 amino acids. Germline-derived CDR1 and CDR2 are LNHDA and SQIVND (reference sequence). Trimming shortened V by 7 bases and J by 7 bases, and 20 bases separated the two germline ends. CDR3 loop: CASITSPGTDQPQHF. DNA for the CDR3: TGTGCCAGTATCACAAGTCCCGGGACCGACCAGCCCCAGCATTTT.